Shown below are 30 T cell receptor beta chains from a single sample sequenced in a study of blood T cell repertoires in COVID-19. The assay was immunoSEQ multiplex PCR, and TCRdb's table has in-frame clones only and misses some. This sample carries around 170,000 clones, around 80% of them seen once, and the ten largest clones take approximately 15%. The sample consisted of peripheral blood. These receptors were collected from a man aged 30 to 45 with active or convalescent COVID-19.

This chain links TRBV5-6 with TRBJ2-7; 10 bases map to TRBD2. J gave up 2 bases and V 2 bases, and 10 bases lay outside the gene matches. The CDR3 is 17 residues long. The germline gives CDR1 SGHDT, CDR2 YYEEEE. CDR3 in amino acids: CASSFFLAGVMTYEQYF. CDR3 sequence (DNA): TGTGCCAGCAGCTTTTTTCTAGCGGGAGTGATGACCTACGAGCAGTACTTC. Full variable domain (rest looked up from reference TRBV5-6 and TRBJ2-7): DAGVTQSPTHLIKTRGQQVTLRCSPKSGHDTVSWYQQALGQGPQFIFQYYEEEERQRGNFPDRFSGHQFPNYSSELNVNALLLGDSALYLCASSFFLAGVMTYEQYFGPGTRLTVT.

The chain combines TRBV6-5 with TRBJ1-1; perhaps TRBD1 as D (6 bases). The CDR3 has 14 residues. Per germline, CDR1 MNHEY and CDR2 SVGAGI. The V gene lost 6 bases and the J gene lost 7 bases, with 18 bases spanning the gap. This chain's CDR3 is CASRAPTGLLEAFF. The CDR3 coding sequence is TGTGCCAGCAGAGCCCCGACAGGACTCCTTGAAGCTTTCTTT.

This chain joins TRBV19 and TRBJ1-2; D call uncertain. Trimming removed 1 base from V and 4 bases from J, with 7 bases in between. This CDR3 contains 13 residues. Per germline, CDR1 LNHDA and CDR2 SQIVND (reference sequence). CDR3 DNA sequence: TGTGCCAGTAGTATAGGACCGGGCTATGGCTACACCTTC. Translation: CASSIGPGYGYTF. The variable domain in full, with the rest retrieved from reference TRBV19 and TRBJ1-2, is DGGITQSPKYLFRKEGQNVTLSCEQNLNHDAMYWYRQDPGQGLRLIYYSQIVNDFQKGDIAEGYSVSREKKESFPLTVTSAQKNPTAFYLCASSIGPGYGYTFGSGTRLTVV.

Notes on this clone: Other DNA sequences in this sample translate to the same CDR3. The genes are TRBV19 and TRBJ1-1; D not certain. V was clipped by 4 bases and J by 4 bases, with 10 bases between them. Germline lookup yields CDR1 LNHDA and CDR2 SQIVND (reference sequence). The CDR3 consists of 13 residues. CDR3 DNA sequence: TGTGCCAGTAGTAAGGGTCGGGGCACTGAAGCTTTCTTT. It codes for CASSKGRGTEAFF.

The chain employs TRBV7-9 and TRBJ2-5; 8 bases align to TRBD1. The CDR3 totals 16 residues. The V gene end was trimmed by 5 bases and the J gene end by 0 bases; junction bases not matched to a gene: 8. Germline V gene lookup returns CDR1 SEHNR and CDR2 FQNEAQ (reference sequence). CDR3 protein: CASSPRTGMYQETQYF. In nucleotides, the CDR3 is TGTGCCAGCAGCCCAAGGACAGGGATGTACCAAGAGACCCAGTACTTC.

As for this clone: Its ends do not fully match the called genes, so a read error is possible. J is TRBJ1-6 and V is TRBV24-1, with TRBD1 as a possible D gene (6 bases). Germline CDR1 is KGHDR and CDR2 is SFDVKD. This CDR3 region has 13 residues. CDR3 region: CAPSRTADSPLHF. The DNA of the CDR3 is TGTGCCCCCAGCCGGACAGCGGATTCACCCCTCCACTTT.

This sequence joins TRBV7-2 and TRBJ1-6, with TRBD1 matching 7 bases. The CDR3 covers 15 residues. Germline CDR1 is SGHTA and CDR2 is FQGNSA. V trimming: 3 bases; J trimming: 9 bases; junction bases outside the gene matches: 8. The CDR3 sequence: CASSLMEGARSPLHF. CDR3 coding DNA: TGTGCCAGCAGCTTGATGGAGGGGGCGCGTTCACCCCTCCACTTT.

This chain connects TRBV5-1 to TRBJ1-2; the match to TRBD1 covers 7 bases. From germline, CDR1 is SGHRS and CDR2 YFSETQ. The CDR3 consists of 14 residues. The ends lost 5 bases at V and 5 bases at J; junction bases unmatched: 9. In DNA form, the CDR3 reads TGCGCCAGCAGAGAAAGCACAGGGGAGTATGGCTACACCTTC. The encoded protein is CASRESTGEYGYTF.

V usage is TRBV14 and J usage is TRBJ2-1; 10 bases agree with TRBD2. J gave up 9 bases and V 0 bases, and 11 bases lay outside the gene matches. CDR1 is SGHDN and CDR2 is FVKESK in the germline V gene. The CDR3 extends over 17 amino acids. This CDR3 is CASSQEILAGVAGEQFF. CDR3 DNA: TGTGCCAGCAGCCAAGAAATCCTAGCGGGAGTAGCTGGTGAGCAGTTCTTC. Full variable domain (rest looked up from reference TRBV14 and TRBJ2-1): EAGVTQFPSHSVIEKGQTVTLRCDPISGHDNLYWYRRVMGKEIKFLLHFVKESKQDESGMPNNRFLAERTGGTYSTLKVQPAELEDSGVYFCASSQEILAGVAGEQFFGPGTRLTVL.

The chain couples TRBV12-3 or TRBV12-4 to TRBJ2-1; TRBD1 is a possible D gene (5 bases). The CDR3 runs 12 residues. The germline V and J ends were trimmed by 6 bases and 12 bases, with 15 bases remaining between them. CDR3 region: CASRNRGWRQFF. CDR3 DNA sequence: TGTGCCAGCAGGAATAGGGGTTGGCGGCAGTTCTTC.

This chain connects TRBV30 to TRBJ1-2, with D tentatively TRBD1 (5 bases). The V end lost 0 bases, the J end lost 7 bases, and 12 bases lay between the germline ends. The germline V gene encodes CDR1 GTSNPN and CDR2 SVGIG (reference sequence). The CDR3 runs 13 residues. The CDR3 sequence is CAWSVTAGLGYTF. The CDR3 DNA follows: TGTGCCTGGAGTGTAACGGCAGGGCTTGGCTACACCTTC.

The chain carries TRBV27 and TRBJ1-2; a weak D match, TRBD1 (5 bases). Per germline, CDR1 MNHEY and CDR2 SMNVEV (reference sequence). V dropped 3 bases and J dropped 8 bases, with 13 bases sitting between them. The CDR3 has 13 amino acids. The CDR3 spells CASSFGNRGGYTF. DNA of the CDR3: TGTGCCAGCAGTTTCGGCAATAGGGGCGGCTACACCTTC.

This clone was detected a few times. The chain carries TRBV30 and TRBJ1-6; 8 positions match TRBD1. V shed 6 bases, J shed 8 bases, and the junction held 6 bases outside the gene matches. The CDR3 has 13 residues. Germline CDR1 reads GTSNPN; CDR2 reads SVGIG (reference sequence). Here the CDR3 reads CACFRGHDSPLHF. DNA for the CDR3: TGTGCCTGCTTCAGGGGGCATGATTCACCCCTCCACTTT.

V and J are TRBV30 and TRBJ2-7; TRBD2 matches at 9 bases. The CDR3 covers 16 residues. The ends lost 1 base at V and 1 base at J; junction bases unmatched: 8. Germline-derived CDR1 and CDR2 are GTSNPN and SVGIG (reference sequence). The DNA for the CDR3 is TGTGCCTGGAGTGGTCTGGCGGGAGGGAGGTCCTACGAGCAGTACTTC. Its translation: CAWSGLAGGRSYEQYF.

The V gene is TRBV5-4, the J gene TRBJ1-2, with a tentative D call TRBD1 (5 bases). Germline CDR1 and CDR2: SGHNT and YYREEE (reference sequence). Trimming took 6 bases from V and 4 from J, leaving 13 bases between them. The CDR3 loop spans 13 amino acids. The DNA of the CDR3 is TGTGCCAGCACCGACAGAAACATCTATGGCTACACCTTC. Its translation: CASTDRNIYGYTF.

This clone was found once. This rearrangement joins TRBV12-3 or TRBV12-4 to TRBJ1-3; D uncertain. Trimming removed 8 bases at V and 4 bases at J, with 6 bases between. The CDR3 is 11 residues long. The CDR3 spells CASGRGNTIYF. The CDR3 bases are TGTGCCAGCGGGAGAGGAAACACCATATATTTT.

The CDR3 coding sequence is TGTGCCTGGAGTTTGGGCAGTACAAGCGGCTACACCTTC. Its translation: CAWSLGSTSGYTF. V is TRBV30 and J is TRBJ1-2; D call uncertain. Trimming shortened V by 2 bases and J by 8 bases, and 15 bases separated the two germline ends. The CDR3 has 13 amino acids. Germline CDR1 GTSNPN, CDR2 SVGIG (reference sequence).

The chain links TRBV18 to TRBJ2-3, with 7 bases that match TRBD2. V lost 0 bases and J lost 2; bases outside the gene matches: 5. CDR1 is KGHSH, CDR2 LQKENI, per germline. The length of the CDR3 is 16 residues. The CDR3 reads CASSPPLGGSTDTQYF. In DNA, the CDR3 is TGTGCCAGCTCACCACCGTTGGGAGGGTCCACAGATACGCAGTATTTT.

This chain uses TRBV6-5 with TRBJ2-3, with D unclear. CDR3 length: 15 residues. Germline V CDR1 and CDR2: MNHEY, SVGAGI. V was trimmed by 4 bases and J by 0 bases, leaving 11 bases between them. CDR3 DNA sequence: TGTGCCAGCAGTTCCGTATCTTTCAGCACAGATACGCAGTATTTT. Translated, it gives CASSSVSFSTDTQYF.

The chain combines TRBV24-1 with TRBJ2-5; TRBD1 matches at 8 bases. CDR1 is KGHDR and CDR2 is SFDVKD in the germline V gene. V lost 7 bases, J lost 5 bases, and 8 bases stayed unmatched. The CDR3 sequence is 14 residues long. CDR3 sequence reads: CATSQTDRGETQYF. DNA of the CDR3: TGTGCCACCAGCCAAACCGACAGGGGTGAGACCCAGTACTTC.

The J gene is TRBJ2-1, the V gene TRBV2, with D maybe TRBD2 (5 bases). The V gene lost 5 bases and the J gene lost 0 bases, with 14 bases spanning the gap. CDR1 and CDR2 from the germline V gene are SNHLY and FYNNEI. This CDR3 spans 16 amino acids. CDR3 residues: CASSITGSSSYNEQFF. The CDR3 DNA reads as TGTGCCAGCAGTATTACGGGGTCCAGCTCCTACAATGAGCAGTTCTTC.

The gene calls are TRBV28 and TRBJ2-5; TRBD1 aligns across 7 bases. Per the germline V gene, CDR1 is MDHEN and CDR2 is SYDVKM. There are 16 residues in the CDR3. V dropped 4 bases and J dropped 5; count of bases not matched to a gene: 13. The CDR3, as DNA: TGTGCCAGCAGTTCGACACCGACAGGGCTCGGGGAGACCCAGTACTTC. Translated: CASSSTPTGLGETQYF.

The genes are TRBV3-1 (or the pseudogene TRBV3-2) and TRBJ2-2, with a tentative D call TRBD2 (5 bases). The V gene lost 0 bases and the J gene lost 12 bases, with 8 bases spanning the gap. This CDR3 spans 12 amino acids. The V gene's germline CDR1 is LGHDT and CDR2 YNNKEL (reference sequence). CDR3 bases: TGTGCCAGCAGCCAAGACCGAGGGAAGCTGTTTTTT. Amino acid sequence: CASSQDRGKLFF.

The CDR3: CASSSAAPTTYSGANVLTF. The CDR3, as DNA: TGTGCCAGCAGTTCCGCCGCCCCGACAACCTACTCTGGGGCCAACGTCCTGACTTTC. The rearrangement uses TRBV28 and TRBJ2-6; D gene ambiguous. The germline V and J ends were trimmed by 4 bases and 0 bases, with 19 bases remaining between them. Germline V lookup: CDR1 MDHEN, CDR2 SYDVKM. The CDR3 is 19 amino acids.

The chain is built from TRBV6-1 and TRBJ2-7, with D possibly matching TRBD2 (6 bases). This CDR3 is built from 15 residues. V was trimmed by 2 bases and J by 6 bases, leaving 17 bases between them. Germline V gives CDR1 MNHNS, CDR2 SASEGT. The CDR3 nucleotides are TGTGCCAGCAGTGAAATGATCGGGAGCCAACGCGAGCAGTACTTC. Translating it yields CASSEMIGSQREQYF.

V usage is TRBV7-3 and J usage is TRBJ1-3; D perhaps matches TRBD1 (6 bases). Germline CDR1 SGHTA, CDR2 FQGTGA. V dropped 3 bases and J dropped 0 bases, with 9 bases sitting between them. This CDR3 has 15 amino acids. The CDR3 DNA sequence: TGTGCCAGCAGCTTGGACAGCACCTCTGGAAACACCATATATTTT. Translated: CASSLDSTSGNTIYF.

This chain links TRBV6-5 with TRBJ1-3; no definite D call. Germline loops: CDR1 MNHEY, CDR2 SVGAGI. The CDR3 is 13 residues long. Trimming shortened V by 7 bases and J by 2 bases, and 9 bases separated the two germline ends. For the CDR3, the DNA is TGTGCCAGCACCACACAACCTGGAAACACCATATATTTT. Protein sequence: CASTTQPGNTIYF.

This CDR3 is CASSYRGVQGIHTEAFF. DNA of the CDR3: TGTGCCAGCAGTTACCGGGGCGTACAGGGGATTCACACTGAAGCTTTCTTT. The chain combines TRBV6-2 or TRBV6-3 with TRBJ1-1, with 7 positions matching TRBD1. The trim removed 2 bases at V and 3 bases at J, leaving 12 bases unmatched. Germline V gene data show CDR1 as MNHEY and CDR2 as SVGEGT. This CDR3 region has 17 residues.

The V call is TRBV7-2, the J call TRBJ2-7, with D possibly TRBD2 on 5 matching bases. The CDR3 length is 13 residues. In germline, CDR1 is SGHTA, CDR2 FQGNSA. Trimming shortened V by 5 bases and J by 5 bases, and 13 bases separated the two germline ends. The CDR3 coding sequence is TGTGCCAGCAGCCGAGGACTCCGCGACGAGCAGTACTTC. As protein: CASSRGLRDEQYF.

The rearrangement joins TRBV2 to TRBJ2-1; TRBD2 agrees at 8 bases. Germline lookup yields CDR1 SNHLY and CDR2 FYNNEI. Trimming removed 8 bases from V and 4 bases from J; junction bases left unmatched: 7. This CDR3 has 14 amino acids. DNA of the CDR3: TGTGCCAGCGAAACGGGGGGGCGGTACAATGAGCAGTTCTTC. This gives the protein CASETGGRYNEQFF.